The present TCR beta chain was sequenced within a study of cytomegalovirus exposure and HLA in healthy donors. The CDR3 totals 16 residues. Germline V gene sequence: CDR1 KGHSH, CDR2 LQKENI. Trimming cost V 3 bases and J 10 bases; bases outside gene matches: 14. The study ran its PCR with 60 Vbeta and 13 Jbeta primers. TCRdb's copy holds only in-frame clones and misses some; the assay was immunoSEQ multiplex PCR. The data hold approximately 160,000 clones, with less than 80% observed a single time. Only a few counts were recorded for this clone. No antigen is known for it. General study results and limits: Whilst most TCR sequences proved rare, a subset of public TCRs occurred across many donors.

The rearrangement joins TRBV18 to TRBJ2-1; 8 nucleotides align to TRBD2. The clonotype originates from a female donor in good health and CMV-seronegative. Source material: PBMCs. The CDR3 DNA reads as TGTGCCAGCTCACCGGGACTAGTAGCCGTGGAGCACGAGCAGTTCTTC. It encodes CASSPGLVAVEHEQFF.